This T cell receptor (beta chain) was captured in a study of blood T cells in healthy people across ages. Primers used in a second PCR of roughly 7 to 12 cycles were a sample-barcoded 5' primer and a J-beta primer mix. TCRdb used MiXCR to reprocess the 5' RACE reads, holding one entry per CDR3 protein. The table shows approximately 850,000 distinct CDR3 sequences, with about three fifths occurring only once. Trimming removed 5 bases from V and 0 bases from J, with 9 bases in between. The CDR3 length is 14 residues. There are many counts of this clonotype. Antigen: not known. Study-wide findings and caveats: Possibly, changes in expanded clonotypes were confounded because donor CMV status was unknown. When set beside aged donors, long-lived donors presented more naive CD4+ cells and higher diversity.

Per sample, a minimum of 7 million PBMCs were isolated. The rearrangement links TRBV12-3 or TRBV12-4 to TRBJ2-3, with D perhaps matching TRBD2 (5 bases). This clonotype was obtained from a man in his thirties or forties in good health. Sequenced sample: blood. CDR3 sequence reads: CASSSGPSTDTQYF. Written as DNA, the CDR3 is TGTGCCAGCAGTAGCGGTCCTAGCACAGATACGCAGTATTTT.